The clone carrying this T cell receptor beta chain was picked up many times. Its target is unknown. This sample is drawn from a study of metastatic and nonmetastatic thyroid tumors. For the study at large: A comparison of repertoires was made across blood and tumor or nodule tissue from malignant and benign thyroid patients. Findings of the study overall: When malignant thyroid tumors were compared with benign nodules, TCR beta diversity was reportedly significantly higher in the malignant tumors. This held in both blood and tumor samples.

Per the original methods: What underpinned the distant-metastasis classifier for papillary thyroid cancer was the set of CDR3 differences across clinicopathological groups. TCRdb re-called clones via MiXCR from the PCR reads. The V and J calls reflect TCRdb's pipeline rather than the authors' work. The profile covers 20,000 to 30,000 clones, with 20% to 25% appearing a single time and 13% taken by the ten largest. Germline CDR1 reads LNHNV; CDR2 reads YYDKDF (reference sequence). The CDR3 is 13 amino acids. V lost 3 bases, J lost 4 bases, and 9 bases lay in between. Ahead of thyroid surgery, no patient had received treatment of any kind.

The chain recombines TRBV15 with TRBJ2-5; D tentatively fits TRBD1 or TRBD2 (5 bases each). Sequenced material: blood. The sequence came from a male donor with papillary thyroid cancer or a benign thyroid nodule (not recorded which). Some clones in this sample may be carry-over from other donors' samples. The CDR3 is CATSRGVTETQYF. DNA for the CDR3: TGTGCCACCAGCAGGGGGGTCACAGAGACCCAGTACTTC.